The 6 T cell receptor beta chains given below trace back to one sample, sequenced in a study of blood T cell repertoires in COVID-19. TCRdb keeps only in-frame clones here, not all; method: immunoSEQ multiplex PCR. The sample has 87,000 or so clones; less than 95% are singletons. Material for sequencing was peripheral blood. All receptors derive from a man between 18 and 29 years old with COVID-19, enrolled during active disease.

This clone turned up a few times. CDR3 nucleotide sequence: TGTGCCAGCAGTGCGTCTTCAGATACGCAGTATTTT. It yields the protein CASSASSDTQYF. V usage is TRBV25-1 and J usage is TRBJ2-3; D gene unclear. Germline lookup yields CDR1 MGHDK and CDR2 SYGVNS. V was clipped by 4 bases and J by 4 bases, with 6 bases between them. This CDR3 contains 12 residues.

This chain joins TRBV6-5 and TRBJ2-7; TRBD1 matches 7 bases. Germline loops: CDR1 MNHEY, CDR2 SVGAGI. The CDR3 is 14 residues long. V shed 7 bases and J 6 bases; nucleotides not matched to a gene: 12. The CDR3 DNA reads as TGTGCCAGCATTACCGGACAGGCCCGCCCCGAGCAGTACTTC. Amino acids: CASITGQARPEQYF.

The rearrangement uses TRBV19 and TRBJ1-1; no clear D. Germline V lookup: CDR1 LNHDA, CDR2 SQIVND (reference sequence). The CDR3 covers 14 residues. Trimming pared 3 bases from V and 5 bases from J, leaving 13 bases between. The chain's CDR3 is CASSMGQGRTEAFF. The CDR3 region has the DNA TGTGCCAGTAGTATGGGCCAAGGGAGGACTGAAGCTTTCTTT. Full variable domain (missing parts from reference TRBV19 and TRBJ1-1): DGGITQSPKYLFRKEGQNVTLSCEQNLNHDAMYWYRQDPGQGLRLIYYSQIVNDFQKGDIAEGYSVSREKKESFPLTVTSAQKNPTAFYLCASSMGQGRTEAFFGQGTRLTVV.

This chain links TRBV28 with TRBJ2-1; perhaps TRBD2 as D (6 bases). Trimming took off 4 bases at V and 0 bases at J, with 13 bases between the two ends. The germline V gene encodes CDR1 MDHEN and CDR2 SYDVKM. The CDR3 totals 16 residues. The CDR3: CASSSIAAFSYNEQFF. CDR3 DNA sequence: TGTGCCAGCAGTTCCATAGCGGCCTTCTCCTACAATGAGCAGTTCTTC.

This chain joins TRBV10-3 and TRBJ2-3; possibly TRBD1 for D (5 bases). CDR1 ENHRY and CDR2 SYGVKD come from the germline V gene. The CDR3 has 13 amino acids. Trimming left V 4 bases short and J 5 bases short, with 10 bases between. CDR3 in amino acids: CAISVGRGDTQYF. Here the CDR3 DNA reads TGTGCCATCAGTGTGGGAAGGGGAGATACGCAGTATTTT.

CDR3 residues: CASSLFTTSGDSYEQYF. The CDR3 nucleotides are TGTGCCAGCAGTTTATTCACGACTAGCGGGGACTCCTACGAGCAGTACTTC. This sequence joins TRBV28 and TRBJ2-7, with TRBD2 identical over 11 bases. The CDR3 is 17 amino acids. V lost 1 base, J lost 0 bases, and 5 bases stayed unmatched. Germline assignment: CDR1 MDHEN and CDR2 SYDVKM.